Listed here are 3 T cell receptor beta chains from one sample, sequenced in a study of a mutant IDH1 vaccine in newly diagnosed glioma. The table came from immunoSEQ multiplex PCR; TCRdb's copy has only in-frame clones and leaves some out. The repertoire has 30,000 to 45,000 clones, about 89% of them found once; the top ten carry around 2.5%. Time point given: week 5, during vaccination. Mutant IDH1 20-mer peptide, at 300 ug, made up each vaccine dose, with topical imiquimod. These receptors have no identified antigens. Sample: PBMCs, taken from a glioma patient whose treatment included an IDH1 peptide vaccine. The receptors were sampled from a man aged 50 to 59 with glioma.

V and J are TRBV30 and TRBJ2-7; no reliable D call. V was clipped by 4 bases and J by 2 bases, with 12 bases between them. This CDR3 is 13 amino acids long. The germline V gene encodes CDR1 GTSNPN and CDR2 SVGIG (reference sequence). The chain's CDR3 is CAWTPDATYEQYF. CDR3 DNA: TGTGCCTGGACACCGGACGCAACCTACGAGCAGTACTTC.

The CDR3 loop is CASSPHSATNEKLFF. CDR3 sequence (DNA): TGTGCCAGCAGCCCCCACTCTGCAACTAATGAAAAACTGTTTTTT. V usage is TRBV9 and J usage is TRBJ1-4; no firm D call. Germline assignment: CDR1 SGDLS and CDR2 YYNGEE. The CDR3 contains 15 residues. The V end lost 4 bases, the J end lost 0 bases, and 10 bases lay between the germline ends.

This clone was recorded once. The chain joins TRBV20-1 to TRBJ2-3; D gene uncertain. The V and J ends lost 5 bases and 3 bases respectively, with 3 bases between them. The CDR3 has 10 residues. The germline gives CDR1 DFQATT, CDR2 SNEGSKA (reference sequence). CDR3 bases: TGCAGTGCTGCTACAGATACGCAGTATTTT. Translated, it gives CSAATDTQYF.